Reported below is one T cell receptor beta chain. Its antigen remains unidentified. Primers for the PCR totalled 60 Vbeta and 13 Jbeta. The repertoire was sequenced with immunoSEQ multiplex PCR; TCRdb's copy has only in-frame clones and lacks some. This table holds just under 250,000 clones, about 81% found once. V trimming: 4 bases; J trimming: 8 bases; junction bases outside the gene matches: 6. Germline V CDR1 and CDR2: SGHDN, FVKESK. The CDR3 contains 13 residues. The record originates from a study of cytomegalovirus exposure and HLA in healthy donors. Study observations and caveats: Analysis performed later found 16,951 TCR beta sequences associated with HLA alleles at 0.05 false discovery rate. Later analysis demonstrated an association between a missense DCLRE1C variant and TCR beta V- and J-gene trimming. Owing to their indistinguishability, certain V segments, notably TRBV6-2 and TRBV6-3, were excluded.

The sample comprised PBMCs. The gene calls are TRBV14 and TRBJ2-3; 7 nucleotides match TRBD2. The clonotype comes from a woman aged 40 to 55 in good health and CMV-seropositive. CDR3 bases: TGTGCCAGCAGCCCCGACCCGGGGGGTACGCAGTATTTT. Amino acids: CASSPDPGGTQYF.